This entry lists 14 T cell receptor beta chains sequenced from one sample in a study of shared clonotypes between healthy human individuals. Method: immunoSEQ multiplex PCR; TCRdb's copy keeps in-frame clones and lacks some. Among approximately 2.5 million clones listed, around 90% were seen once. Sequenced material: naive CD4+ T cells sorted from blood. The subset was: CD45RA+ positively selected. These receptors were obtained from a man aged 18 to 30 in good health.

As regards this clone: The germline gene is not matched at one end of the junction; a read error may be the cause. This chain joins TRBV5-6 and TRBJ1-1, with D perhaps matching TRBD1 (5 bases). Germline V gene data show CDR1 as SGHDT and CDR2 as YYEEEE. This CDR3 region has 15 residues. The CDR3 loop reads CAGSLVDRSATEAFF. CDR3 nucleotides: TGTGCCGGCAGCTTGGTCGACAGATCGGCCACTGAAGCTTTCTTT.

The rearrangement joins TRBV6-6 to TRBJ2-7; 9 bases map to TRBD1. The V gene's germline CDR1 is MNHNY and CDR2 SVGAGI (reference sequence). CDR3 length equals 15 residues. V was clipped by 5 bases and J by 5 bases; unmatched bases: 10. This CDR3 is CASSDPGQGLNEQYF. For the CDR3, the DNA is TGTGCCAGCAGTGACCCGGGACAGGGTCTCAACGAGCAGTACTTC.

V gene TRBV6-6 combines with J gene TRBJ2-5, with D perhaps matching TRBD1 or TRBD2 (5 bases each). Germline CDR1 and CDR2: MNHNY and SVGAGI (reference sequence). This CDR3 has 16 amino acids. V was shortened by 0 bases and J by 5 bases, with 16 bases between the two germline ends. CDR3 bases: TGTGCCAGCAGTTACTCGACCGGGACCCCCGGGGAGACCCAGTACTTC. Translation: CASSYSTGTPGETQYF.

On this clone: Distinct nucleotide sequences in the sample also encode this CDR3. The CDR3 DNA sequence: TGTGCCAGCAGCTTAAGCGGGACCATCTACGAGCAGTACTTC. It encodes CASSLSGTIYEQYF. This chain links TRBV7-2 with TRBJ2-7; 7 bases agree with TRBD2. CDR1 SGHTA and CDR2 FQGNSA come from the germline V gene. This CDR3 comprises 14 residues. J gave up 3 bases and V 2 bases, and 4 bases lay outside the gene matches.

The chain couples TRBV4-3 to TRBJ2-7; no definite D call. The germline gives CDR1 LGHNA, CDR2 YSLEER. The CDR3 totals 13 residues. The V end lost 5 bases, the J end lost 1 base, and 9 bases lay between the germline ends. CDR3 sequence: CASSLDVSYEQYF. For the CDR3, the DNA is TGCGCCAGCAGCTTGGATGTATCCTACGAGCAGTACTTC.

The rearrangement links TRBV2 to TRBJ2-1; either TRBD1 or TRBD2 may supply D (5 bases each). V was cut by 10 bases and J by 3 bases, with 16 bases left in between. CDR3 length equals 14 residues. CDR1 is SNHLY, CDR2 FYNNEI, per germline. The CDR3 here is CATTEGSYYNEQFF. The DNA of the CDR3 is TGTGCCACCACAGAGGGGAGTTACTACAATGAGCAGTTCTTC.

The DNA of the CDR3 is TGCGCCAGCAGCTTGGCCTCGGTGACTAGCATAGCAGATACGCAGTATTTT. This encodes CASSLASVTSIADTQYF. V usage is TRBV5-1 and J usage is TRBJ2-3; 7 bases map to TRBD2. Per the germline V gene, CDR1 is SGHRS and CDR2 is YFSETQ. The J segment lost 4 bases and the V segment lost 0 bases, leaving 11 bases of the junction unmatched. This CDR3 comprises 17 residues.

The chain joins TRBV5-5 to TRBJ2-7; tentatively, D is TRBD2 (6 bases). V lost 5 bases and J lost 4, with 19 bases in between. CDR3 length equals 15 residues. CDR1 SGHKS and CDR2 YYEKEE come from the germline V gene (reference sequence). CDR3 nucleotide sequence: TGTGCCAGCAGGCTGGGTTTGCTAGCGTCGTACGAGCAGTACTTC. The encoded protein is CASRLGLLASYEQYF.

CDR3 region: CASSSPSRDRAGNYGYTF. The CDR3 coding sequence is TGTGCCAGCAGTTCACCATCCCGGGACAGGGCAGGGAACTATGGCTACACCTTC. This chain joins TRBV27 and TRBJ1-2; the match to TRBD1 covers 9 bases. Germline values: CDR1 MNHEY, CDR2 SMNVEV (reference sequence). After removal of 4 bases from V and 2 bases from J, the junction contained 14 bases not matched to a gene. The CDR3 runs to 18 residues.

The chain links TRBV5-1 to TRBJ2-7; the D is unclear. CDR1 is SGHRS, CDR2 YFSETQ, per germline. The V and J ends lost 6 bases and 2 bases respectively, with 21 bases between them. This CDR3 contains 16 residues. Here the CDR3 DNA reads TGCGCCAGCAAGCCCACTTCGGACGCCGGTACCTACGAGCAGTACTTC. Translation gives CASKPTSDAGTYEQYF.

This chain joins TRBV6-6 and TRBJ1-2, with D hard to call. CDR3 size: 13 residues. Looked up from germline, CDR1 is MNHNY and CDR2 is SVGAGI (reference sequence). Trimming took off 5 bases at V and 4 bases at J, with 11 bases between the two ends. This CDR3 reads CASSPGSGYGYTF. The CDR3 bases are TGTGCCAGCAGTCCTGGGAGCGGCTATGGCTACACCTTC.

CDR3 sequence reads: CASSTTAGETQYF. In nucleotides, the CDR3 is TGTGCCAGCAGCACTACAGCCGGAGAGACCCAGTACTTC. The chain uses TRBV5-4 and TRBJ2-5; D gene ambiguous. V lost 4 bases, J lost 4 bases, and 11 bases lay in between. The CDR3 loop spans 13 amino acids. CDR1 SGHNT and CDR2 YYREEE come from the germline V gene (reference sequence).

The chain combines TRBV7-2 with TRBJ2-1, with 8 bases matching TRBD2. CDR1 SGHTA and CDR2 FQGNSA come from the germline V gene. The length of the CDR3 is 14 residues. The trim removed 3 bases at V and 7 bases at J, leaving 5 bases unmatched. The CDR3 loop reads CASSFLAGNNEQFF. DNA of the CDR3: TGTGCCAGCAGCTTCCTAGCGGGTAATAATGAGCAGTTCTTC.

The CDR3 coding sequence is TGTGCCAGCAGTGGGGCAGGGATCTACGAGCAGTACTTC. It codes for CASSGAGIYEQYF. The chain recombines TRBV2 with TRBJ2-7; D perhaps matches TRBD1 (5 bases). The CDR3 spans 13 residues. CDR1 is SNHLY and CDR2 is FYNNEI in the germline V gene. V gave up 4 bases and J gave up 3 bases, with 10 bases separating them.